The present entry profiles one T cell receptor (beta chain) with its context. Documented treatment: randomized to nivolumab then ipilimumab (arm A) or the reverse (arm B). No patient had prior DNA-damaging chemotherapy. PBMC sorting kept live CD3+CD8+ cells without CD19 or CD56. The entry originates in a study of sequential checkpoint blockade in melanoma. Study-wide background: First-line arms were nivolumab then ipilimumab, or the reverse, randomized 1:1. Both treatment sequences were followed by maintenance nivolumab.

The trim removed 1 base at V and 5 bases at J, leaving 3 bases unmatched. The CDR3 is 14 amino acids. Looked up from germline, CDR1 is MGHRA and CDR2 is YSYEKL. TCRdb's table, derived via immunoSEQ multiplex PCR, lists solely in-frame clones and lacks some. The sample consists of some 35,000 clones, 88% of them appearing once. Sequences were derived from CD8+ T cells sorted from blood (inferred from file names), sampled from a patient given nivolumab and ipilimumab in sequence. This TCR came from a human donor with melanoma. V gene TRBV4-1 combines with J gene TRBJ2-7, with 9 bases aligning to TRBD1. The CDR3 region is CASSQVGTGNEQYF. Written as DNA, the CDR3 is TGCGCCAGCAGCCAAGTGGGGACAGGGAACGAGCAGTACTTC.